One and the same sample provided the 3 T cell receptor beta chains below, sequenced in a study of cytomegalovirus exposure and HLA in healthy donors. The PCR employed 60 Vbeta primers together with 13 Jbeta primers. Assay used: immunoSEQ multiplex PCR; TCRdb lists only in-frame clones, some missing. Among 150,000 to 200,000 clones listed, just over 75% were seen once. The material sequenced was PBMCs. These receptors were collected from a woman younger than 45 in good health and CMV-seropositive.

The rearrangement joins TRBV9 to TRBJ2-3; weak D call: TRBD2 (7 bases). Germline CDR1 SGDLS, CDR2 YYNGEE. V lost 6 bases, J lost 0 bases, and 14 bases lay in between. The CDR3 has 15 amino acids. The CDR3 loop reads CASTAGGASTDTQYF. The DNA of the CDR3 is TGTGCCAGCACCGCTGGGGGGGCTAGCACAGATACGCAGTATTTT.

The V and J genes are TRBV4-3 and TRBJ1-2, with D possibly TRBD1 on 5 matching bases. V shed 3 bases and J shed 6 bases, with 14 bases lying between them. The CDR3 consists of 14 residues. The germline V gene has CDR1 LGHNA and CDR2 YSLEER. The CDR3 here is CASSQGGGWDGYTF. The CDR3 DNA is TGCGCCAGCAGCCAGGGGGGGGGTTGGGATGGCTACACCTTC.

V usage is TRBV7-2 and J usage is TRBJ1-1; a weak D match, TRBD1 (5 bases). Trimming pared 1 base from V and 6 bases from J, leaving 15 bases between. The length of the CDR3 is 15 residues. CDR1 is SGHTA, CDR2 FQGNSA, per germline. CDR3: CASSLDQGAVAEAFF. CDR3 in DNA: TGTGCCAGCAGCTTAGATCAAGGGGCGGTCGCTGAAGCTTTCTTT.